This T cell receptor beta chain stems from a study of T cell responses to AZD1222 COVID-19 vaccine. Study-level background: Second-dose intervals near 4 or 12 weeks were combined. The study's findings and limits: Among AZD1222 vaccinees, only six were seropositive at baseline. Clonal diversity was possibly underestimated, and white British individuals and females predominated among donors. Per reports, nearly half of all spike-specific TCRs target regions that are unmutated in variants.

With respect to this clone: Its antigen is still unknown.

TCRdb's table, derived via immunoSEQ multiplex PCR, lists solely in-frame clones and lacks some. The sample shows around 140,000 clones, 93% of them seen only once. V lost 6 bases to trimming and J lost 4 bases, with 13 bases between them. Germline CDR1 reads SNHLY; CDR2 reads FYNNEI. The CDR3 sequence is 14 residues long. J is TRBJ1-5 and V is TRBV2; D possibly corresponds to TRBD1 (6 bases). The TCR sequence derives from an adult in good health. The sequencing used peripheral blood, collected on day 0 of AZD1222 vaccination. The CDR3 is CASRAGTQNQPQHF. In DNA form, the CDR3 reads TGTGCCAGCAGGGCCGGGACACAGAATCAGCCCCAGCATTTT.